This TCR beta chain emerged from a study of molecular identifiers for immune sequencing clone quantification. Whole-study results and caveats: Clonotypes topping 20 RNA copies carried over 97% of effector molecules but under 1% of naive ones.

On this clonotype itself: Its specificity is unknown.

Preparation methods for the bulk TCR libraries were those previously described, with listed TCR primers. One entry per CDR3 protein, called by TCRdb with MiXCR from the PCR reads. The sample consists of around 470,000 distinct CDR3 sequences, approximately 25% of them appearing once. CDR1 is LNHDA and CDR2 is SQIVND in the germline V gene (reference sequence). The V end was cut by 3 bases, the J end by 2 bases, with 10 bases between. The CDR3 loop spans 14 amino acids. Sorted inputs of about 20,000 to 1,000,000 cells, with 10%, 30% or 50% RNA, yielded naive CD8 libraries. Sequenced sample: naive CD8+ T cells from blood, with Jurkat cell RNA spiked in. As to subset: FACS-sorted CD8+CD4-CCR7+CD45RA+ naive T cells. The chain employs TRBV19 and TRBJ1-1, with D uncertain. The origin of this receptor is a human donor in good health. Some libraries in this study had Jurkat cell RNA spiked in. CDR3 sequence (DNA): TGTGCCAGTAGTATGGTCGGCAGAAACACTGAAGCTTTCTTT. Translation: CASSMVGRNTEAFF.